Following are 25 T cell receptor beta chains from one sample sequenced in a study of radiotherapy plus CTLA-4 blockade in lung cancer listed by TCRdb under 2018. The receptor library was made with the immunoSEQ multiplex PCR assay. Sourced from immuneACCESS, this table was stored by TCRdb with only in-frame sequences that have V and J called. A share of the clones is absent; for the studies checked, an unresolved V gene accounts for under half, and the remainder has no known explanation. The sample records 75,000 or so clones, about 80% of which are singletons. More than 7% of the sample is in the top ten clones. Specimen: peripheral blood, collected from a patient treated with radiotherapy plus ipilimumab. These receptors were collected from a human donor with non-small cell lung cancer who had a complete response to radiotherapy plus ipilimumab.

There are a few counts of this clone. This chain uses TRBV29-1 with TRBJ1-4; D is ambiguous. The CDR3 runs to 13 residues. V lost 6 bases to trimming and J lost 8 bases, with 16 bases between them. The germline V gene has CDR1 SQVTM and CDR2 ANQGSEA. The CDR3 DNA is TGCAGCGTGACGTCCTGGGCAAGGGAAAAACTGTTTTTT. Protein: CSVTSWAREKLFF.

V and J are TRBV29-1 and TRBJ1-2; D gene ambiguous. CDR3 length equals 12 residues. Germline CDR1 SQVTM, CDR2 ANQGSEA. Deletions cut 0 bases from V and 7 bases from J, with 9 bases between. The CDR3 sequence is CSVEEGRTGYTF. The CDR3 DNA follows: TGCAGCGTTGAAGAAGGGAGGACTGGCTACACCTTC.

CDR3 DNA: TGTGCCAGCAGCCGGAGGTACACTGAAGCTTTCTTT. Translating gives CASSRRYTEAFF. The rearrangement joins TRBV14 to TRBJ1-1; no clear D. The CDR3 length is 12 residues. Germline CDR1 SGHDN, CDR2 FVKESK. Deletions cut 4 bases from V and 3 bases from J, with 6 bases between. The full variable domain, completed using reference TRBV14 and TRBJ1-1, is EAGVTQFPSHSVIEKGQTVTLRCDPISGHDNLYWYRRVMGKEIKFLLHFVKESKQDESGMPNNRFLAERTGGTYSTLKVQPAELEDSGVYFCASSRRYTEAFFGQGTRLTVV.

Only one count was recorded for this clone. The rearrangement links TRBV4-3 to TRBJ2-1; D not certain. Trimming stripped 0 bases from V and 8 bases from J, with 20 bases between. The CDR3 is made up of 17 amino acids. The V gene's germline CDR1 is LGHNA and CDR2 YSLEER. The CDR3 bases are TGCGCCAGCAGCCAAGACTTCTTCGCTTTTTCTCCAGATGAGCAGTTCTTC. Translated: CASSQDFFAFSPDEQFF.

The rearrangement joins TRBV2 to TRBJ2-2; D call uncertain. The V gene's germline CDR1 is SNHLY and CDR2 FYNNEI. CDR3 size: 12 residues. The V end was cut by 5 bases, the J end by 1 base, with 2 bases between. As DNA, the CDR3 is TGTGCCAGCAGTCAGAACACCGGGGAGCTGTTTTTT. Protein product: CASSQNTGELFF.

In DNA, the CDR3 is TGCGCCAGCAGCCCGGGACAGGGGGATTCACCCCTCCACTTT. Protein product: CASSPGQGDSPLHF. V is TRBV4-3 and J is TRBJ1-6, with 11 bases matching TRBD1. V trimming: 4 bases; J trimming: 8 bases; junction bases outside the gene matches: 1. The CDR3 is made up of 14 amino acids. CDR1 and CDR2 from the germline V gene are LGHNA and YSLEER.

The chain recombines TRBV7-9 with TRBJ2-5; 7 positions match TRBD1. The V and J ends lost 5 bases and 2 bases, in that order; junction bases with no gene match: 8. The germline CDR1 and CDR2 sequences are SEHNR and FQNEAQ (reference sequence). CDR3 length: 15 amino acids. The DNA for the CDR3 is TGTGCCAGCAGCGCGTGGGCAGGGGGTCAAGAGACCCAGTACTTC. This sequence encodes CASSAWAGGQETQYF.

The chain has TRBV7-2 and TRBJ2-5; D is perhaps TRBD1 (5 bases). Germline values: CDR1 SGHTA, CDR2 FQGNSA. V dropped 5 bases and J dropped 3 bases, with 16 bases sitting between them. The CDR3 has 15 residues. CDR3 sequence reads: CASSPSRGYEETQYF. Written as DNA, the CDR3 is TGTGCCAGCAGCCCTTCAAGGGGCTACGAAGAGACCCAGTACTTC.

The chain couples TRBV27 to TRBJ2-1; D ambiguous. Trimming left V 7 bases short and J 0 bases short, with 7 bases between. The CDR3 has 13 residues. Germline-derived CDR1 and CDR2 are MNHEY and SMNVEV (reference sequence). CDR3 sequence (DNA): TGTGCCAGCATTGGATTCTCCTACAATGAGCAGTTCTTC. This encodes CASIGFSYNEQFF.

The chain links TRBV4-3 to TRBJ2-5; TRBD2 matches 12 bases. CDR3 length equals 18 residues. Germline lookup yields CDR1 LGHNA and CDR2 YSLEER. The J segment lost 8 bases and the V segment lost 2 bases, leaving 15 bases of the junction unmatched. This CDR3 is CASSQSLAGGLTRDTQYF. The CDR3 DNA is TGCGCCAGCAGCCAATCCCTAGCGGGAGGGCTTACAAGAGATACCCAGTACTTC.

The chain employs TRBV5-8 and TRBJ1-4; a possible D gene is TRBD1 (6 bases). Germline V gene data show CDR1 as SGHTS and CDR2 as YDEGEE. V dropped 6 bases and J dropped 6 bases, with 18 bases sitting between them. The CDR3 spans 15 residues. This CDR3 is CASNLRWRTDEKLFF. The DNA for the CDR3 is TGTGCCAGCAACCTAAGGTGGAGGACAGATGAAAAACTGTTTTTT.

This clone was seen only a few times. The V and J genes are TRBV7-9 and TRBJ2-3; the D gene is possibly TRBD2 (6 bases). Trimming shortened V by 0 bases and J by 2 bases, and 18 bases separated the two germline ends. This CDR3 spans 18 amino acids. From germline, CDR1 is SEHNR and CDR2 FQNEAQ (reference sequence). The CDR3 loop is CASSLAGTSEGYTDTQYF. In DNA form, the CDR3 reads TGTGCCAGCAGCTTAGCGGGGACGTCGGAGGGGTACACAGATACGCAGTATTTT.

The chain has TRBV13 and TRBJ2-1, with no clear D. In germline, CDR1 is PRHDT, CDR2 FYEKMQ (reference sequence). V shed 4 bases and J shed 7 bases, with 5 bases lying between them. This CDR3 comprises 11 residues. The CDR3 sequence: CASSSQNEQFF. CDR3 nucleotides: TGTGCCAGCAGCTCCCAGAATGAGCAGTTCTTC.

The CDR3 coding sequence is TGTGCCAGCACCCCGGGTGAGACTGAAGCTTTCTTT. It codes for CASTPGETEAFF. This rearrangement joins TRBV7-8 to TRBJ1-1, with D uncertain. Germline V lookup: CDR1 SGHVS, CDR2 FQNEAQ. The CDR3 totals 12 residues. Trimming pared 7 bases from V and 5 bases from J, leaving 11 bases between.

This rearrangement joins TRBV28 to TRBJ1-1; weak D call: TRBD1 (5 bases). The CDR3 length is 13 residues. CDR1 and CDR2 (germline): MDHEN, SYDVKM. The V and J ends lost 1 base and 4 bases respectively, with 7 bases between them. In DNA, the CDR3 is TGTGCCAGCAGTTTATATGGGGGCACTGAAGCTTTCTTT. This translates into CASSLYGGTEAFF.

The gene calls are TRBV5-8 and TRBJ1-1; weak D call: TRBD1 (6 bases). Germline V gene sequence: CDR1 SGHTS, CDR2 YDEGEE. CDR3 length: 12 amino acids. Trimming took 9 bases from V and 11 from J, leaving 20 bases between them. The CDR3 loop reads CATQQRDTGAFF. The DNA of the CDR3 is TGTGCCACCCAGCAGCGGGACACTGGGGCTTTCTTT.

This clone has a handful of counts. This rearrangement joins TRBV5-3 to TRBJ2-2; possibly TRBD1 for D (6 bases). TRBV5-3 is marked as an open reading frame, function uncertain. The CDR3 is 18 amino acids. Trimming removed 2 bases from V and 1 base from J, with 18 bases in between. The CDR3 DNA sequence: TGTGCCAGAAGCTTATTGGGGGCCCGCCAGGGGAACACCGGGGAGCTGTTTTTT. Amino acids: CARSLLGARQGNTGELFF.

The V and J genes are TRBV6-5 and TRBJ1-3; D not certain. The CDR3 totals 14 residues. The V gene's germline CDR1 is MNHEY and CDR2 SVGAGI. V lost 6 bases to trimming and J lost 0 bases, with 9 bases between them. The CDR3 sequence is CASRTSFSGNTIYF. The CDR3, as DNA: TGTGCCAGCAGGACAAGTTTCTCTGGAAACACCATATATTTT.

CDR3 in DNA: TGTGCCACCGCCCCTGAGGGAGGGTCGCCTCAGCAGTACGTC. It codes for CATAPEGGSPQQYV. This rearrangement joins TRBV28 to TRBJ2-7; 7 bases agree with TRBD2. The J segment lost 8 bases and the V segment lost 10 bases, leaving 17 bases of the junction unmatched. Germline CDR1 and CDR2: MDHEN and SYDVKM. This CDR3 is 14 amino acids long.

This sequence joins TRBV18 and TRBJ2-7; TRBD2 is a possible D gene (6 bases). The V end was cut by 3 bases, the J end by 3 bases, with 6 bases between. The germline V gene has CDR1 KGHSH and CDR2 LQKENI. This CDR3 spans 12 amino acids. In DNA form, the CDR3 reads TGTGCCAGCTCACCGGGGGGCTACGAGCAGTACTTC. Protein sequence: CASSPGGYEQYF.

The chain joins TRBV6-5 to TRBJ1-3; D call uncertain. Germline values: CDR1 MNHEY, CDR2 SVGAGI. CDR3 size: 13 residues. The V gene lost 5 bases and the J gene lost 6 bases, with 11 bases spanning the gap. CDR3 DNA sequence: TGTGCCAGCAGTCTCGACGGTGAAAACACCATATATTTT. It specifies CASSLDGENTIYF.

V is TRBV18 and J is TRBJ1-3, with D unclear. The CDR3 extends over 16 amino acids. Germline V gene data show CDR1 as KGHSH and CDR2 as LQKENI. V lost 2 bases, J lost 1 base, and 12 bases lay in between. The DNA of the CDR3 is TGTGCCAGCTCACCATTCGCAGGAGATTCTGGAAACACCATATATTTT. This encodes CASSPFAGDSGNTIYF.

To note about this clone: Its ends do not fully match the called genes, so a read error is possible. CDR3 in amino acids: CASSPGLAGGLHTDTQYF. The CDR3, as DNA: TGTGCTAGCAGCCCCGGACTAGCGGGGGGACTCCACACAGATACGCAGTATTTT. The V call is TRBV7-7, the J call TRBJ2-3; TRBD2 matches at 14 bases. Per germline, CDR1 SSHAT and CDR2 FNYEAQ (reference sequence). The CDR3 extends over 18 amino acids.

This chain uses TRBV5-1 with TRBJ2-1, with D possibly matching TRBD2 (6 bases). The CDR3 has 14 amino acids. The germline V gene encodes CDR1 SGHRS and CDR2 YFSETQ. Trimming pared 2 bases from V and 8 bases from J, leaving 14 bases between. CDR3 sequence reads: CASSFYASADEQFF. The CDR3 DNA follows: TGCGCCAGCAGCTTCTATGCTAGCGCCGATGAGCAGTTCTTC.

The chain links TRBV5-1 to TRBJ2-3; D perhaps matches TRBD1 (5 bases). Trimming removed 5 bases from V and 2 bases from J, with 24 bases in between. This CDR3 spans 18 amino acids. CDR1 and CDR2 (germline): SGHRS, YFSETQ. The CDR3 protein is CASRGASVKTAFTDTQYF. The CDR3 region has the DNA TGCGCCAGCAGAGGGGCTTCGGTAAAGACAGCTTTCACAGATACGCAGTATTTT.